Below, 27 T cell receptor beta chains from the same sample are listed, as sequenced in a study of blood T cell repertoires in COVID-19. Some clones are missing from TCRdb's copy, which holds only in-frame ones; the method was immunoSEQ multiplex PCR. The sample records about 120,000 clones, 85% to 90% being singletons. Sequencing was carried out using peripheral blood. These receptors all come from a man aged 50-60 years with acute or convalescent COVID-19.

The V call is TRBV5-1, the J call TRBJ2-3; no clear D gene. Per germline, CDR1 SGHRS and CDR2 YFSETQ. The V and J ends lost 1 base and 5 bases respectively, with 8 bases between them. The CDR3 covers 13 residues. CDR3 in amino acids: CASSLIPGDTQYF. CDR3 nucleotides: TGCGCCAGCAGCTTGATCCCCGGAGATACGCAGTATTTT.

The chain carries TRBV28 and TRBJ2-3; TRBD2 matches 8 bases. Germline V gives CDR1 MDHEN, CDR2 SYDVKM. The V gene end was trimmed by 3 bases and the J gene end by 8 bases; junction bases not matched to a gene: 10. The CDR3 spans 15 residues. The CDR3 DNA reads TGTGCCAGCAGTTTTGTCGGAGCGGGAGAGGGTACGCAGTATTTT. Translation: CASSFVGAGEGTQYF.

This clone has a single count. The chain combines TRBV30 with TRBJ2-2; TRBD2 is a possible D gene (5 bases). V was shortened by 3 bases and J by 8 bases, with 16 bases between the two germline ends. The germline CDR1 and CDR2 sequences are GTSNPN and SVGIG (reference sequence). The CDR3 is 14 amino acids. CDR3 sequence reads: CAWRSLDSAGELFF. The CDR3 nucleotides are TGTGCCTGGAGGTCCTTAGATAGCGCGGGGGAGCTGTTTTTT. Full variable domain (remainder filled in from reference TRBV30 and TRBJ2-2): SQTIHQWPATLVQPVGSPLSLECTVEGTSNPNLYWYRQAAGRGLQLLFYSVGIGQISSEVPQNLSASRPQDRQFILSSKKLLLSDSGFYLCAWRSLDSAGELFFGEGSRLTVL.

The chain couples TRBV7-7 to TRBJ2-1; TRBD2 matches 7 bases. Germline CDR1 and CDR2: SSHAT and FNYEAQ (reference sequence). V shed 5 bases and J 1 base; nucleotides not matched to a gene: 8. The CDR3 extends over 16 amino acids. CDR3 bases: TGTGCCAGCAGCCTATCTAGCGGCCCATCCTACAATGAGCAGTTCTTC. This gives the protein CASSLSSGPSYNEQFF.

The chain links TRBV29-1 to TRBJ2-2, with 7 bases matching TRBD2. Germline trimming cut 2 bases from V and 4 bases from J; bases unmatched to any gene: 10. Germline V gene sequence: CDR1 SQVTM, CDR2 ANQGSEA. The CDR3 covers 16 residues. CDR3 residues: CSVESPSGTFTGELFF. The DNA for the CDR3 is TGCAGCGTTGAATCCCCCAGCGGGACCTTCACCGGGGAGCTGTTTTTT.

The chain links TRBV7-9 to TRBJ2-3; possibly TRBD1 for D (6 bases). The CDR3 consists of 14 residues. Trimming removed 10 bases at V and 1 base at J, with 15 bases between. The germline V gene has CDR1 SEHNR and CDR2 FQNEAQ (reference sequence). The CDR3: CATERTVGTDTQYF. As DNA, the CDR3 is TGTGCCACTGAAAGGACAGTCGGCACAGATACGCAGTATTTT.

This clone was seen once. V gene TRBV30 combines with J gene TRBJ2-3; D possibly corresponds to TRBD1 (5 bases). This CDR3 contains 14 residues. From germline, CDR1 is GTSNPN and CDR2 SVGIG (reference sequence). The V end lost 1 base, the J end lost 5 bases, and 13 bases lay between the germline ends. CDR3 residues: CAWSEPPQVDTQYF. CDR3 DNA: TGTGCCTGGAGTGAGCCCCCACAGGTAGATACGCAGTATTTT.

The J gene is TRBJ1-1, the V gene TRBV12-3 or TRBV12-4; D is undetermined. The CDR3 sequence is 13 residues long. Trimming cost V 4 bases and J 0 bases, with 6 bases left between them. DNA of the CDR3: TGTGCCAGCAGTTCGTATCTGAACACTGAAGCTTTCTTT. It specifies CASSSYLNTEAFF.

CDR3 coding DNA: TGTGCCAGCAGCAAAGGACAAGGTGCCTATGGCTACACCTTC. Protein sequence: CASSKGQGAYGYTF. This chain links TRBV9 with TRBJ1-2; D is perhaps TRBD1 (5 bases). The V gene's germline CDR1 is SGDLS and CDR2 YYNGEE. The germline V and J ends were trimmed by 4 bases and 4 bases, with 14 bases remaining between them. The CDR3 spans 14 residues.

The genes are TRBV24-1 and TRBJ2-5, with 7 nucleotides matching TRBD2. From germline, CDR1 is KGHDR and CDR2 SFDVKD. Trimming removed 4 bases from V and 4 bases from J; junction bases left unmatched: 17. CDR3 length: 18 residues. CDR3 nucleotides: TGTGCCACCAGTGACCCCAGAGCAGCGGGAATTGGGGGAGAGACCCAGTACTTC. Encoded protein: CATSDPRAAGIGGETQYF.

The CDR3 here is CASSYDSGGYNEQFF. CDR3 coding DNA: TGTGCCAGCAGTTACGATAGCGGGGGCTACAATGAGCAGTTCTTC. V and J are TRBV6-6 and TRBJ2-1; 9 bases match TRBD2. Germline loops: CDR1 MNHNY, CDR2 SVGAGI (reference sequence). V was clipped by 2 bases and J by 3 bases; unmatched bases: 2. The CDR3 consists of 15 residues.

The genes are TRBV6-1 and TRBJ2-1, with a possible D match to TRBD2 (6 bases). Per germline, CDR1 MNHNS and CDR2 SASEGT. The ends were cut back, 4 bases at V and 5 bases at J, with 24 bases in the middle. The CDR3 sequence is 18 residues long. Here the CDR3 reads CASSAEGTYSSRNNEQFF. CDR3 in DNA: TGTGCCAGCAGTGCCGAGGGGACTTACAGCTCTCGAAACAATGAGCAGTTCTTC.

CDR3 region: CASSVLSQGEKLFF. The CDR3 nucleotides read TGTGCCAGCAGCGTTTTAAGCCAGGGGGAAAAACTGTTTTTT. This rearrangement joins TRBV9 to TRBJ1-4; maybe TRBD1 (6 bases). Germline V gives CDR1 SGDLS, CDR2 YYNGEE. The CDR3 sequence is 14 residues long. V lost 2 bases and J 8 bases, leaving 13 bases between the germline ends.

This clone was detected only once. The chain uses TRBV7-8 and TRBJ1-1; TRBD1 matches 7 bases. The J segment lost 4 bases and the V segment lost 5 bases, leaving 10 bases of the junction unmatched. Per the germline V gene, CDR1 is SGHVS and CDR2 is FQNEAQ. The CDR3 consists of 15 residues. The CDR3 region has the DNA TGTGCCAGCAGCAACGCCGGGACAGTCGGCACTGAAGCTTTCTTT. This encodes CASSNAGTVGTEAFF.

J is TRBJ2-5 and V is TRBV27; D gene unclear. The CDR3 is 14 residues long. Deletions cut 7 bases from V and 5 bases from J, with 17 bases between. The V gene's germline CDR1 is MNHEY and CDR2 SMNVEV (reference sequence). The CDR3 DNA sequence: TGTGCCAGCACGTCCCTTGACGGGTGGGAGACCCAGTACTTC. Translating gives CASTSLDGWETQYF.

This sequence joins TRBV19 and TRBJ2-2, with D unresolved. There are 14 residues in the CDR3. V was clipped by 4 bases and J by 2 bases, with 8 bases between them. The germline gives CDR1 LNHDA, CDR2 SQIVND (reference sequence). The CDR3 DNA reads TGTGCCAGTAGTACGGTCTCTAACACCGGGGAGCTGTTTTTT. This translates into CASSTVSNTGELFF.

This chain connects TRBV27 to TRBJ1-1; weak D call: TRBD1 (5 bases). The CDR3 loop spans 12 amino acids. Germline V lookup: CDR1 MNHEY, CDR2 SMNVEV (reference sequence). V was cut by 5 bases and J by 11 bases, with 15 bases left in between. The DNA of the CDR3 is TGTGCCAGCAGTCCCCGGACGGGGGAGGCTTTCTTT. It is translated as CASSPRTGEAFF.

The J gene is TRBJ1-2, the V gene TRBV29-1, with TRBD1 identical over 9 bases. The CDR3 has 14 amino acids. V lost 5 bases to trimming and J lost 3 bases; unmatched junction nucleotides: 7. Per the germline V gene, CDR1 is SQVTM and CDR2 is ANQGSEA. CDR3 sequence reads: CSVLPGQGYYGYTF. As DNA, the CDR3 is TGCAGCGTTTTACCGGGACAGGGCTACTATGGCTACACCTTC.

The chain couples TRBV18 to TRBJ1-1; 7 bases match TRBD1. This CDR3 region has 14 residues. Germline values: CDR1 KGHSH, CDR2 LQKENI. V shed 6 bases, J shed 0 bases, and the junction held 4 bases outside the gene matches. The CDR3 nucleotides read TGTGCCAGCTCGTCACAGGGGATGAACACTGAAGCTTTCTTT. This codes for CASSSQGMNTEAFF.

J is TRBJ2-7 and V is TRBV29-1, with a possible D match to TRBD2 (7 bases). V shed 3 bases and J shed 2 bases, with 17 bases lying between them. Germline V gene lookup returns CDR1 SQVTM and CDR2 ANQGSEA. This CDR3 has 15 amino acids. Written as DNA, the CDR3 is TGCAGCGTTGAGTCCCCCGGCGGGGGCGCCTACGAGCAGTACTTC. As protein: CSVESPGGGAYEQYF.

CDR3 bases: TGCGCCAGCAGCTTGGGGACAGGGAATGAAAAACTGTTTTTT. It encodes CASSLGTGNEKLFF. The rearrangement uses TRBV5-1 and TRBJ1-4, with 8 bases matching TRBD1. The trim removed 0 bases at V and 5 bases at J, leaving 0 bases unmatched. Germline CDR1 and CDR2: SGHRS and YFSETQ. The CDR3 runs 14 residues. The full variable domain, in which reference TRBV5-1 and TRBJ1-4 provide the parts outside the CDR3, is KAGVTQTPRYLIKTRGQQVTLSCSPISGHRSVSWYQQTPGQGLQFLFEYFSETQRNKGNFPGRFSGRQFSNSRSEMNVSTLELGDSALYLCASSLGTGNEKLFFGSGTQLSVL.

V and J are TRBV11-2 and TRBJ2-2, with a possible D match to TRBD2 (6 bases). The V and J ends lost 6 bases and 4 bases respectively, with 12 bases between them. This CDR3 has 14 amino acids. Germline V lookup: CDR1 SGHAT, CDR2 FQNNGV. The CDR3 nucleotides are TGTGCCAGCAGGGTGGGACTGTTCACCGGGGAGCTGTTTTTT. Encoded protein: CASRVGLFTGELFF.

This chain connects TRBV24-1 to TRBJ2-2; possible D gene TRBD1, 6 bases. This CDR3 is 14 amino acids long. V lost 2 bases and J lost 5, with 8 bases in between. In germline, CDR1 is KGHDR, CDR2 SFDVKD. This chain's CDR3 is CATSDWGHTGELFF. For the CDR3, the DNA is TGTGCCACCAGTGATTGGGGGCATACCGGGGAGCTGTTTTTT.

This chain joins TRBV7-2 and TRBJ2-3; D unclear. Germline V gene data show CDR1 as SGHTA and CDR2 as FQGNSA. Trimming shortened V by 5 bases and J by 3 bases, and 12 bases separated the two germline ends. CDR3 size: 14 residues. CDR3: CASSSRHRTDTQYF. CDR3 sequence (DNA): TGTGCCAGCAGCAGCAGACACCGAACAGATACGCAGTATTTT.

This chain uses TRBV30 with TRBJ1-3; D is ambiguous. This CDR3 region has 11 residues. Trimming removed 4 bases from V and 8 bases from J, with 9 bases in between. Germline CDR1 GTSNPN, CDR2 SVGIG (reference sequence). Here the CDR3 DNA reads TGTGCCTGGACTAAGAGTGACACCATATATTTT. Its protein is CAWTKSDTIYF.

The rearrangement uses TRBV5-4 and TRBJ1-2, with TRBD1 matching 11 bases. With V trimmed by 3 bases and J by 3 bases, 4 bases remained unmatched. The CDR3 length is 15 residues. Germline V gene lookup returns CDR1 SGHNT and CDR2 YYREEE (reference sequence). As DNA, the CDR3 is TGTGCCAGCAGCTCCCGGGACAGGGGGGACTATGGCTACACCTTC. Residues: CASSSRDRGDYGYTF.

The chain recombines TRBV7-9 with TRBJ2-2, with D possibly being TRBD2 (5 bases). Germline-derived CDR1 and CDR2 are SEHNR and FQNEAQ (reference sequence). The CDR3 is 16 amino acids. The ends were cut back, 1 base at V and 0 bases at J, with 9 bases in the middle. CDR3: CASSLDSDANTGELFF. The CDR3 DNA is TGTGCCAGCAGCTTAGATAGCGACGCGAACACCGGGGAGCTGTTTTTT.